This T cell receptor beta chain appears in the sequencing data of a study of cytomegalovirus exposure and HLA in healthy donors. With respect to this clone: Its cognate antigen is unknown.

Germline trimming cut 7 bases from V and 3 bases from J; bases unmatched to any gene: 12. This CDR3 is built from 15 residues. CDR1 and CDR2 (germline): MNHEY, SVGAGI. The donors, nominally healthy at sampling, likely had unrecorded immune exposures. PCR amplification relied on 60 Vbeta primers (plus 13 Jbeta primers). Generated by immunoSEQ multiplex PCR, the TCRdb table keeps only in-frame clones and is missing some. Here the sample spans about 130,000 clones, roughly 80% being singletons. Study-level points and caveats: Confirmation was obtained in vitro that a few CMV-associated chains are specific for CMV antigens.

The sequenced sample consisted of PBMCs. The V and J genes are TRBV6-5 and TRBJ2-7; 7 bases match TRBD2. This TCR came from a man younger than 45 in good health and CMV-seronegative. CDR3 sequence reads: CASNPVGGGFYEQYF. As DNA, the CDR3 is TGTGCCAGCAACCCAGTTGGGGGGGGTTTCTACGAGCAGTACTTC.